These 28 T cell receptor beta chains share one sample of origin, sequenced in a study of T cell repertoires in cytomegalovirus infection (dated 2019 in TCRdb). What these receptors recognize is not known. The run used an Illumina HiSeq 1500. TCRdb applied fastp at Q25 and MiXCR to the public reads, then kept only in-frame beta chains. Rows are combined by CDR3 protein, so each entry shows the most common genes and DNA. For this sample there are under 500,000 distinct CDR3 sequences; approximately 42% appear just once. Of the sample, around 44% is held by the ten largest clones. The intended sense of this specimen's treatment or condition label: in vitro stimulation with specific CMV peptide epitopes to enrich CMV-specific T cells. Sequences were derived from cultured PBMCs, sampled from culture after CMV antigen stimulation. The receptors were gathered from a human donor in good health (CMV status not recorded). Some clones in this sample may be carry-over from other donors' samples.

This clonotype has more than one count but fewer than ten. This chain uses TRBV20-1 with TRBJ2-5; D possibly corresponds to TRBD2 (7 bases). Germline values: CDR1 DFQATT, CDR2 SNEGSKA (reference sequence). Trimming left V 3 bases short and J 5 bases short, with 13 bases between. This CDR3 has 13 amino acids. DNA of the CDR3: TGCAGTGCTAGCGGGGGGCTGGGGGAGACCCAGTACTTC. This sequence encodes CSASGGLGETQYF.

CDR3 in amino acids: CASSIVVTGDLYSNQPQHF. The CDR3 region has the DNA TGTGCCAGTAGTATAGTCGTGACAGGGGACTTATATAGCAATCAGCCCCAGCATTTT. The gene calls are TRBV19 and TRBJ1-5, with 8 bases matching TRBD1. Germline loops: CDR1 LNHDA, CDR2 SQIVND (reference sequence). Germline trimming cut 1 base from V and 0 bases from J; bases unmatched to any gene: 11. This CDR3 has 19 residues.

This clonotype was found a few times. The chain's CDR3 is CASSYGKEQYF. Here the CDR3 DNA reads TGTGCCAGCAGTTACGGAAAGGAGCAGTACTTC. This rearrangement joins TRBV6-2 or TRBV6-3 to TRBJ2-7; D gene uncertain. V dropped 2 bases and J dropped 7 bases, with 6 bases sitting between them. Germline CDR1 is MNHEY and CDR2 is SVGEGT. The CDR3 covers 11 residues.

The chain uses TRBV7-9 and TRBJ2-7; D remains unclear. CDR3 length: 15 amino acids. Germline CDR1 is SEHNR and CDR2 is FQNEAQ (reference sequence). V was trimmed by 1 base and J by 4 bases, leaving 14 bases between them. This CDR3 reads CASSLGYGDSYEQYF. CDR3 DNA: TGTGCCAGCAGCTTAGGTTACGGAGACTCTTACGAGCAGTACTTC.

The chain joins TRBV11-2 to TRBJ1-2; a possible D gene is TRBD1 (6 bases). Trimming pared 0 bases from V and 4 bases from J, leaving 9 bases between. This CDR3 has 14 amino acids. Germline V gene sequence: CDR1 SGHAT, CDR2 FQNNGV. The CDR3 DNA follows: TGTGCCAGCAGCTTAGATGGGGGGCCCTATGGCTACACCTTC. Amino acids: CASSLDGGPYGYTF. The full variable domain, in which reference TRBV11-2 and TRBJ1-2 provide the parts outside the CDR3, is EAGVAQSPRYKIIEKRQSVAFWCNPISGHATLYWYQQILGQGPKLLIQFQNNGVVDDSQLPKDRFSAERLKGVDSTLKIQPAKLEDSAVYLCASSLDGGPYGYTFGSGTRLTVV.

This clonotype was seen a handful of times. J is TRBJ2-1 and V is TRBV12-3 or TRBV12-4, with 16 positions matching TRBD2. V was pared by 3 bases and J by 5 bases, with 7 bases of the junction left unmatched. The CDR3 is 18 amino acids. The CDR3 loop reads CASSFPGLAGGVDNEQFF. The CDR3 DNA follows: TGTGCCAGCAGTTTCCCGGGACTAGCGGGAGGGGTCGACAATGAGCAGTTCTTC.

The DNA of the CDR3 is TGTGCCACCAGTGAGGCAGGGGAGCATCAGCCCCAGCATTTT. This translates into CATSEAGEHQPQHF. The V gene is TRBV24-1, the J gene TRBJ1-5, with D possibly matching TRBD1 (6 bases). Trimming removed 4 bases from V and 5 bases from J, with 11 bases in between. The CDR3 totals 14 residues. The V gene's germline CDR1 is KGHDR and CDR2 SFDVKD.

J is TRBJ2-5 and V is TRBV7-2, with 9 bases matching TRBD2. The CDR3 covers 15 residues. V lost 5 bases and J lost 5; bases outside the gene matches: 9. Germline V gene sequence: CDR1 SGHTA, CDR2 FQGNSA. Written as DNA, the CDR3 is TGTGCCAGCAGCCGGCAGCGGGGGGTAGGGGAGACCCAGTACTTC. As protein: CASSRQRGVGETQYF.

V and J are TRBV6-1 and TRBJ1-1; a possible D gene is TRBD1 (5 bases). CDR1 is MNHNS and CDR2 is SASEGT in the germline V gene. Trimming stripped 2 bases from V and 5 bases from J, with 6 bases between. The CDR3 is made up of 12 amino acids. CDR3 in amino acids: CASSERGTEAFF. CDR3 bases: TGTGCCAGCAGTGAACGGGGGACTGAAGCTTTCTTT.

This chain uses TRBV7-8 with TRBJ2-3; D might be TRBD2 (5 bases). The germline gives CDR1 SGHVS, CDR2 FQNEAQ. The CDR3 runs 17 residues. V was trimmed by 1 base and J by 0 bases, leaving 14 bases between them. As DNA, the CDR3 is TGTGCCAGCAGCTTAGGCGCTTTAGGCGGGAGCACAGATACGCAGTATTTT. Translation gives CASSLGALGGSTDTQYF.

The V gene is TRBV6-5, the J gene TRBJ2-7, with 8 bases matching TRBD1. Germline loops: CDR1 MNHEY, CDR2 SVGAGI. Germline trimming cut 4 bases from V and 2 bases from J; bases unmatched to any gene: 7. The CDR3 totals 15 residues. The CDR3: CASSFRDRFTYEQYF. CDR3 nucleotide sequence: TGTGCCAGCAGTTTCCGGGACAGGTTTACCTACGAGCAGTACTTC.

V is TRBV2 and J is TRBJ2-5; D remains ambiguous. Germline-derived CDR1 and CDR2 are SNHLY and FYNNEI. V was clipped by 3 bases and J by 4 bases, with 12 bases between them. The CDR3 length is 14 residues. The CDR3 region has the DNA TGTGCCAGCAGTGAGGCCCTGCCCGGAGAGACCCAGTACTTC. It encodes CASSEALPGETQYF.

This clonotype appeared a few times. J is TRBJ2-7 and V is TRBV7-6; 9 nucleotides match TRBD1. V shed 7 bases, J shed 6 bases, and the junction held 4 bases outside the gene matches. The germline gives CDR1 SGHVS, CDR2 FNYEAQ. The CDR3 sequence is 12 residues long. In nucleotides, the CDR3 is TGTGCCAGCAAGGGGACAGGGCTCGAGCAGTACTTC. It codes for CASKGTGLEQYF.

The chain has TRBV6-1 and TRBJ1-6; D not resolved. This CDR3 is built from 19 residues. Trimming cost V 3 bases and J 0 bases, with 18 bases left between them. CDR1 is MNHNS and CDR2 is SASEGT in the germline V gene. The chain's CDR3 is CASSDAHTALGSYNSPLHF. CDR3 sequence (DNA): TGTGCCAGCAGTGACGCCCATACAGCTCTTGGCTCCTATAATTCACCCCTCCACTTT.

This chain joins TRBV27 and TRBJ2-2, with D unclear. Germline V CDR1 and CDR2: MNHEY, SMNVEV (reference sequence). The germline V and J ends were trimmed by 0 bases and 3 bases, with 2 bases remaining between them. This CDR3 is built from 13 residues. CDR3 loop: CASSLSHTGELFF. The CDR3 DNA sequence: TGTGCCAGCAGTTTATCGCACACCGGGGAGCTGTTTTTT.

The chain couples TRBV12-3 or TRBV12-4 to TRBJ1-5; TRBD1 matches 9 bases. This CDR3 is built from 15 residues. V lost 7 bases, J lost 2 bases, and 6 bases stayed unmatched. The CDR3 DNA is TGTGCCAGCATTATGGGACAGGGCGGCAATCAGCCCCAGCATTTT. Translated: CASIMGQGGNQPQHF.

The sample holds a few counts of this clonotype. V and J are TRBV11-3 and TRBJ2-1; 8 bases align to TRBD2. Germline CDR1 SGHNT, CDR2 YENEEA. V lost 5 bases, J lost 10 bases, and 10 bases stayed unmatched. The CDR3 spans 14 residues. The DNA of the CDR3 is TGTGCCAGCAGCACTAGAGCGGGAGTGCGCGAGCAGTTCTTC. It translates to CASSTRAGVREQFF.

This clonotype was picked up a small number of times. The V gene is TRBV7-2, the J gene TRBJ1-2, with TRBD1 identical over 8 bases. This CDR3 is built from 14 residues. V lost 6 bases to trimming and J lost 6 bases; unmatched junction nucleotides: 9. Germline loops: CDR1 SGHTA, CDR2 FQGNSA. CDR3 bases: TGTGCCAGCAGTTTTGCCGGGACAGGCGATGGCTACACCTTC. Translated, it gives CASSFAGTGDGYTF.

This clonotype was picked up a small number of times. The chain is built from TRBV7-9 and TRBJ2-4; D remains ambiguous. V gave up 1 base and J gave up 0 bases, with 13 bases separating them. Germline V gives CDR1 SEHNR, CDR2 FQNEAQ (reference sequence). The CDR3 has 17 amino acids. The CDR3 loop reads CASSLGGRGRAKNIQYF. Written as DNA, the CDR3 is TGTGCCAGCAGCTTAGGAGGCAGAGGTCGAGCCAAAAACATTCAGTACTTC.

Many counts were recorded for this clonotype. V and J are TRBV12-3 or TRBV12-4 and TRBJ1-3, with 10 bases fitting TRBD1. The CDR3 covers 15 residues. Unmatched junction bases numbered 9, after V lost 6 bases and J lost 7 bases. The CDR3 loop is CASRAPRDRGNTIYF. The DNA for the CDR3 is TGTGCCAGCAGGGCCCCTAGGGACAGGGGTAACACCATATATTTT.

The chain joins TRBV7-2 to TRBJ1-6; D call uncertain. The CDR3 totals 14 residues. V was pared by 5 bases and J by 4 bases, with 9 bases between. Germline V CDR1 and CDR2: SGHTA, FQGNSA. CDR3 protein: CASSLPRYNSPLHF. The DNA for the CDR3 is TGTGCCAGCAGCCTGCCTCGGTATAATTCACCCCTCCACTTT.

The CDR3 nucleotides are TGCAGCGTCGGGACAGGGGGCGCAGGGGACTACGAGCAGTACTTC. It is translated as CSVGTGGAGDYEQYF. The chain carries TRBV29-1 and TRBJ2-7, with 12 positions matching TRBD1. CDR3 length: 15 residues. V trimming: 6 bases; J trimming: 3 bases; junction bases outside the gene matches: 9. Germline V gene data show CDR1 as SQVTM and CDR2 as ANQGSEA.

CDR3 sequence: CASSYPSRSPLAGGTNEQFF. The CDR3 DNA sequence: TGTGCCAGCAGTTACCCCTCCCGGTCCCCCCTAGCGGGAGGGACCAATGAGCAGTTCTTC. The chain has TRBV6-2 or TRBV6-3 and TRBJ2-1; 12 bases are shared with TRBD2. The V gene's germline CDR1 is MNHEY and CDR2 SVGEGT. This CDR3 has 20 amino acids. V lost 2 bases and J lost 6; bases outside the gene matches: 17.

V gene TRBV12-3 or TRBV12-4 combines with J gene TRBJ2-1; D not resolved. V gave up 5 bases and J gave up 7 bases, with 15 bases separating them. The CDR3 has 14 residues. As DNA, the CDR3 is TGTGCCAGCAGTCTTGGGGTACTACAGAATGAGCAGTTCTTC. Amino acid sequence: CASSLGVLQNEQFF.

The chain is built from TRBV29-1 and TRBJ2-1; weak D call: TRBD1 (5 bases). CDR1 and CDR2 (germline): SQVTM, ANQGSEA. The CDR3 totals 17 residues. The ends were cut back, 1 base at V and 2 bases at J, with 18 bases in the middle. The CDR3 sequence is CSVEGQSRGIAYNEQFF. DNA for the CDR3: TGCAGCGTTGAAGGACAGTCCCGCGGTATAGCCTACAATGAGCAGTTCTTC.

The chain employs TRBV19 and TRBJ2-5; D gene ambiguous. Trimming left V 3 bases short and J 3 bases short, with 20 bases between. The CDR3 consists of 17 residues. Germline CDR1 LNHDA, CDR2 SQIVND (reference sequence). The CDR3: CASSISPRLIGKETQYF. The CDR3 DNA is TGTGCCAGTAGTATTTCCCCGAGGTTGATCGGAAAAGAGACCCAGTACTTC.

This clonotype came up a few times. The chain employs TRBV20-1 and TRBJ2-1; tentative D call: TRBD2 (5 bases). V lost 6 bases and J lost 0, with 15 bases in between. The CDR3 extends over 15 amino acids. Germline CDR1 reads DFQATT; CDR2 reads SNEGSKA (reference sequence). CDR3 loop: CSATGYSSSYNEQFF. Written as DNA, the CDR3 is TGCAGTGCCACGGGGTACTCCAGCTCCTACAATGAGCAGTTCTTC.

The chain employs TRBV7-2 and TRBJ1-1; TRBD1 is a possible D gene (6 bases). This CDR3 contains 17 residues. V was trimmed by 6 bases and J by 3 bases, leaving 23 bases between them. Germline CDR1 is SGHTA and CDR2 is FQGNSA. The CDR3 DNA sequence: TGTGCCAGCAGGCCGCCGACAGGCGGAGGCTGGGACACTGAAGCTTTCTTT. Protein: CASRPPTGGGWDTEAFF.